Each of the 30 T cell receptor beta chains below was sequenced from the same sample in a study of OX40 agonist ivuxolimab in advanced cancers. Generated by immunoSEQ multiplex PCR, the TCRdb table keeps only in-frame clones and is missing some. The table records 35,000 to 40,000 clones, 65% to 85% of them present only once. This specimen was CD4+ or CD8+ T cells sorted from blood, taken in a trial of the OX40 agonist ivuxolimab. These TCRs come from an adult with an advanced solid tumor such as melanoma, head and neck, liver or kidney cancer.

The V and J genes are TRBV5-1 and TRBJ2-7; 7 bases align to TRBD2. Trimming cost V 4 bases and J 5 bases; bases outside gene matches: 9. The CDR3 sequence is 14 residues long. CDR1 is SGHRS and CDR2 is YFSETQ in the germline V gene. The CDR3 nucleotides are TGCGCCAGCAGCCCTCCAGGACTAGAGCACGAGCAGTACTTC. This codes for CASSPPGLEHEQYF.

V is TRBV6-6 and J is TRBJ1-1; tentative D call: TRBD1 (6 bases). This CDR3 is built from 14 residues. The V end lost 7 bases, the J end lost 5 bases, and 17 bases lay between the germline ends. Germline lookup yields CDR1 MNHNY and CDR2 SVGAGI (reference sequence). This CDR3 reads CASIPLPGATEAFF. The CDR3 DNA follows: TGTGCCAGCATCCCCCTCCCAGGGGCGACTGAAGCTTTCTTT.

The chain employs TRBV18 and TRBJ1-2; D not resolved. This CDR3 is 14 amino acids long. With 2 bases removed from V and 0 bases from J, the gap between germline ends came to 7 bases. Germline V gene sequence: CDR1 KGHSH, CDR2 LQKENI. The CDR3 region is CASSPSAANYGYTF. The CDR3, as DNA: TGTGCCAGCTCACCATCCGCAGCTAACTATGGCTACACCTTC.

DNA of the CDR3: TGTGCCAGCAGTTTGGGGGGAGTAGATGAGCAGTTCTTC. Translation gives CASSLGGVDEQFF. This chain joins TRBV6-1 and TRBJ2-1, with D perhaps TRBD2 (6 bases). With 5 bases removed from V and 8 bases from J, the gap between germline ends came to 13 bases. There are 13 residues in the CDR3. The germline CDR1 and CDR2 sequences are MNHNS and SASEGT.

V is TRBV18 and J is TRBJ2-6; the match to TRBD2 covers 8 bases. Germline V gives CDR1 KGHSH, CDR2 LQKENI. V gave up 3 bases and J gave up 1 base; unmatched junction bases: 11. CDR3 length equals 19 residues. This CDR3 is CASSPANSGTPSGANVLTF. CDR3 DNA sequence: TGTGCCAGCTCACCTGCGAATAGCGGGACACCTTCTGGGGCCAACGTCCTGACTTTC.

This clone was picked up one time. The chain carries TRBV11-2 and TRBJ2-3; TRBD2 is a possible D gene (5 bases). With 2 bases removed from V and 2 bases from J, the gap between germline ends came to 14 bases. The CDR3 sequence is 16 residues long. CDR1 is SGHAT and CDR2 is FQNNGV in the germline V gene. The CDR3 DNA follows: TGTGCCAGCAGCTTAAGGAGGACCCTCGTCACAGATACGCAGTATTTT. Translated: CASSLRRTLVTDTQYF.

At least ten counts were recorded for this clone. This chain's CDR3 is CAWSRGTGTQTQYF. CDR3 in DNA: TGTGCCTGGAGTCGAGGGACAGGGACTCAGACCCAGTACTTC. The chain uses TRBV30 and TRBJ2-5; TRBD1 matches at 9 bases. The CDR3 sequence is 14 residues long. V lost 2 bases and J lost 6; bases outside the gene matches: 7. Germline values: CDR1 GTSNPN, CDR2 SVGIG (reference sequence).

The chain combines TRBV27 with TRBJ1-2, with D hard to call. The CDR3 runs to 16 residues. Germline-derived CDR1 and CDR2 are MNHEY and SMNVEV (reference sequence). V dropped 2 bases and J dropped 0 bases, with 13 bases sitting between them. The CDR3: CASSLRGRASNYGYTF. The CDR3 DNA is TGTGCCAGCAGTTTAAGAGGGCGAGCATCTAACTATGGCTACACCTTC.

There are a few counts of this clone. This chain joins TRBV11-2 and TRBJ1-6, with D possibly TRBD1 on 5 matching bases. The CDR3 extends over 13 amino acids. CDR1 is SGHAT, CDR2 FQNNGV, per germline. Trimming took off 4 bases at V and 10 bases at J, with 11 bases between the two ends. The CDR3 DNA reads as TGTGCCAGCAGCTCGACAGATGGGTCACCCCTCCACTTT. It encodes CASSSTDGSPLHF.

The chain has TRBV27 and TRBJ2-4, with 7 bases lining up with TRBD2. This CDR3 comprises 14 residues. Germline loops: CDR1 MNHEY, CDR2 SMNVEV (reference sequence). The V gene end was trimmed by 6 bases and the J gene end by 6 bases; junction bases not matched to a gene: 8. CDR3 protein: CASSLGGSGNIQYF. As DNA, the CDR3 is TGTGCCAGCAGCCTCGGCGGGAGCGGAAACATTCAGTACTTC.

This clone was seen a single time. The chain couples TRBV7-3 to TRBJ2-5; no definite D call. Germline V CDR1 and CDR2: SGHTA, FQGTGA. Deletions cut 5 bases from V and 3 bases from J, with 10 bases between. There are 13 residues in the CDR3. CDR3 protein: CASSRSGEETQYF. The DNA of the CDR3 is TGTGCCAGCAGCCGAAGTGGGGAAGAGACCCAGTACTTC.

The genes are TRBV4-1 and TRBJ2-7; D gene unclear. Between the trimmed V and J ends, which lost 0 bases and 2 bases, there was a span of 17 bases. In germline, CDR1 is MGHRA, CDR2 YSYEKL. The CDR3 length is 17 residues. CDR3 residues: CASSQDISHRTPYEQYF. Here the CDR3 DNA reads TGCGCCAGCAGCCAAGATATCTCCCATCGAACCCCCTACGAGCAGTACTTC.

The rearrangement links TRBV30 to TRBJ2-2, with 7 bases fitting TRBD1. Unmatched junction bases numbered 3, after V lost 1 base and J lost 7 bases. CDR3 size: 13 residues. Germline CDR1 reads GTSNPN; CDR2 reads SVGIG (reference sequence). In nucleotides, the CDR3 is TGTGCCTGGAGTGGACAGGGCGGCGGGGAGCTGTTTTTT. Translated, it gives CAWSGQGGGELFF.

The V and J genes are TRBV7-9 and TRBJ2-7; D might be TRBD1 (6 bases). Germline CDR1 and CDR2: SEHNR and FQNEAQ (reference sequence). The germline V and J ends were trimmed by 5 bases and 4 bases, with 9 bases remaining between them. This CDR3 has 12 amino acids. The CDR3 sequence: CASSRDKYEQYF. The DNA of the CDR3 is TGTGCCAGCAGCCGGGACAAATACGAGCAGTACTTC.

The chain combines TRBV7-9 with TRBJ2-7; 10 bases line up with TRBD1. The V gene end was trimmed by 4 bases and the J gene end by 7 bases; junction bases not matched to a gene: 4. Germline lookup yields CDR1 SEHNR and CDR2 FQNEAQ (reference sequence). The CDR3 is made up of 13 amino acids. As DNA, the CDR3 is TGTGCCAGCAGCTCCGACAGGGGGCGGGAGCAGTACTTC. Amino acid sequence: CASSSDRGREQYF.

The V call is TRBV28, the J call TRBJ2-7; 7 nucleotides match TRBD2. Germline V CDR1 and CDR2: MDHEN, SYDVKM. CDR3 length: 16 amino acids. Trimming took 5 bases from V and 0 from J; bases not matched to a gene: 10. CDR3 nucleotide sequence: TGTGCCAGCAGTGGGGCTTCGACTAGCCACTCCTACGAGCAGTACTTC. This gives the protein CASSGASTSHSYEQYF.

The V and J genes are TRBV28 and TRBJ2-2; maybe TRBD2 (6 bases). This CDR3 is 16 amino acids long. Germline loops: CDR1 MDHEN, CDR2 SYDVKM. V lost 5 bases to trimming and J lost 4 bases, with 17 bases between them. The CDR3 is CASSPDFRGLTGELFF. For the CDR3, the DNA is TGTGCCAGCAGTCCGGACTTCCGGGGACTCACCGGGGAGCTGTTTTTT.

The gene calls are TRBV30 and TRBJ1-2; a possible D gene is TRBD1 (5 bases). From germline, CDR1 is GTSNPN and CDR2 SVGIG (reference sequence). This CDR3 is 14 amino acids long. With 2 bases removed from V and 4 bases from J, the gap between germline ends came to 14 bases. DNA of the CDR3: TGTGCCTGGAGTCCGAGGGGTTCCCCCTATGGCTACACCTTC. Protein: CAWSPRGSPYGYTF. Drawing the rest from reference TRBV30 and TRBJ1-2, the complete variable domain is SQTIHQWPATLVQPVGSPLSLECTVEGTSNPNLYWYRQAAGRGLQLLFYSVGIGQISSEVPQNLSASRPQDRQFILSSKKLLLSDSGFYLCAWSPRGSPYGYTFGSGTRLTVV.

The CDR3 is CASIGESSYEQYF. DNA for the CDR3: TGTGCCAGCATCGGGGAGAGCTCCTACGAGCAGTACTTC. The chain joins TRBV6-1 to TRBJ2-7, with a tentative D call TRBD2 (5 bases). The CDR3 is made up of 13 amino acids. V was pared by 7 bases and J by 0 bases, with 10 bases between. CDR1 and CDR2 (germline): MNHNS, SASEGT.

The chain recombines TRBV7-9 with TRBJ1-2; D possibly corresponds to TRBD1 (5 bases). Trimming cost V 5 bases and J 8 bases, with 24 bases left between them. Germline values: CDR1 SEHNR, CDR2 FQNEAQ (reference sequence). This CDR3 has 16 amino acids. Here the CDR3 reads CASSPSHTRETRGYTF. CDR3 DNA sequence: TGTGCCAGCAGCCCTAGCCATACCAGGGAGACGCGGGGCTACACCTTC.

This clone was observed a single time. The CDR3 spells CASSEYRYMNTEAFF. Here the CDR3 DNA reads TGTGCCAGCAGTGAATATCGGTACATGAACACTGAAGCTTTCTTT. The rearrangement joins TRBV6-1 to TRBJ1-1; D uncertain. Germline lookup yields CDR1 MNHNS and CDR2 SASEGT. Trimming removed 2 bases from V and 0 bases from J, with 10 bases in between. There are 15 residues in the CDR3.

This clone has just a few counts. The rearrangement joins TRBV5-1 to TRBJ2-7; a possible D gene is TRBD2 (6 bases). Trimming removed 3 bases from V and 4 bases from J, with 11 bases in between. Germline CDR1 and CDR2: SGHRS and YFSETQ. The CDR3 has 13 residues. The CDR3 spells CASSSGLLYEQYF. The CDR3 DNA reads as TGCGCCAGCAGCTCGGGACTTTTATACGAGCAGTACTTC.

J is TRBJ2-7 and V is TRBV14; D gene unclear. Trimming took off 0 bases at V and 3 bases at J, with 15 bases between the two ends. Germline V gives CDR1 SGHDN, CDR2 FVKESK. The CDR3 has 16 amino acids. The CDR3 bases are TGTGCCAGCAGCCAAGATGGTTTCAGTAAGCGCTACGAGCAGTACTTC. Protein: CASSQDGFSKRYEQYF. The full variable domain, rest sourced from reference TRBV14 and TRBJ2-7, is EAGVTQFPSHSVIEKGQTVTLRCDPISGHDNLYWYRRVMGKEIKFLLHFVKESKQDESGMPNNRFLAERTGGTYSTLKVQPAELEDSGVYFCASSQDGFSKRYEQYFGPGTRLTVT.

This chain links TRBV4-3 with TRBJ1-5; no definite D call. Germline V gives CDR1 LGHNA, CDR2 YSLEER. Trimming took off 0 bases at V and 9 bases at J, with 15 bases between the two ends. There are 15 residues in the CDR3. The chain's CDR3 is CASSQDSAGSRPQHF. The CDR3 region has the DNA TGCGCCAGCAGCCAAGACTCAGCGGGGTCACGGCCCCAGCATTTT.

The genes are TRBV2 and TRBJ2-3; 13 bases are a match to TRBD2. The V gene end was trimmed by 8 bases and the J gene end by 6 bases; junction bases not matched to a gene: 8. CDR3 length: 15 amino acids. Germline assignment: CDR1 SNHLY and CDR2 FYNNEI. CDR3 sequence (DNA): TGTGCCAGCTCCCGAACTAGCGGGAGGGGGGATACGCAGTATTTT. Translation gives CASSRTSGRGDTQYF.

The chain combines TRBV25-1 with TRBJ2-1, with no clear D. The CDR3 is made up of 16 amino acids. Germline V gene lookup returns CDR1 MGHDK and CDR2 SYGVNS. V was pared by 3 bases and J by 0 bases, with 12 bases between. DNA for the CDR3: TGTGCCAGCAGTGATCTATCCTGGAGCTCCTACAATGAGCAGTTCTTC. Residues: CASSDLSWSSYNEQFF. Combining the CDR3 with reference TRBV25-1 and TRBJ2-1 gives the whole variable domain EADIYQTPRYLVIGTGKKITLECSQTMGHDKMYWYQQDPGMELHLIHYSYGVNSTEKGDLSSESTVSRIRTEHFPLTLESARPSHTSQYLCASSDLSWSSYNEQFFGPGTRLTVL.

This chain uses TRBV29-1 with TRBJ2-7; D perhaps matches TRBD1 (5 bases). Per the germline V gene, CDR1 is SQVTM and CDR2 is ANQGSEA. The CDR3 is 13 amino acids. The V and J ends lost 3 bases and 3 bases respectively, with 12 bases between them. CDR3 DNA: TGCAGCGTTGAGGGGCAGAACCACTACGAGCAGTACTTC. This codes for CSVEGQNHYEQYF.

This CDR3 is CASSLWSGDQPQHF. Here the CDR3 DNA reads TGTGCCAGCAGCTTATGGTCAGGGGATCAGCCCCAGCATTTT. The chain is built from TRBV7-9 and TRBJ1-5; TRBD1 is a possible D gene (6 bases). The germline CDR1 and CDR2 sequences are SEHNR and FQNEAQ (reference sequence). This CDR3 has 14 residues. The V end lost 2 bases, the J end lost 5 bases, and 10 bases lay between the germline ends.

The V and J genes are TRBV15 and TRBJ2-4, with D perhaps TRBD1 or TRBD2 (7 bases each). V was clipped by 0 bases and J by 9 bases, with 15 bases between them. CDR1 is LNHNV and CDR2 is YYDKDF in the germline V gene (reference sequence). This CDR3 contains 15 residues. The CDR3 loop is CATSRDQGGTSIQYF. Here the CDR3 DNA reads TGTGCCACCAGCAGAGATCAGGGGGGGACGAGCATTCAGTACTTC.

Here the CDR3 reads CATSPGSGGADEQYF. CDR3 in DNA: TGTGCCACCAGCCCGGGTAGCGGGGGGGCCGACGAGCAGTACTTC. The chain employs TRBV15 and TRBJ2-5; TRBD2 aligns across 11 bases. The DNA end is a closer match to TRBJ2-7, so the J assignment may be wrong. The V gene's germline CDR1 is LNHNV and CDR2 YYDKDF (reference sequence). The CDR3 runs 15 residues.